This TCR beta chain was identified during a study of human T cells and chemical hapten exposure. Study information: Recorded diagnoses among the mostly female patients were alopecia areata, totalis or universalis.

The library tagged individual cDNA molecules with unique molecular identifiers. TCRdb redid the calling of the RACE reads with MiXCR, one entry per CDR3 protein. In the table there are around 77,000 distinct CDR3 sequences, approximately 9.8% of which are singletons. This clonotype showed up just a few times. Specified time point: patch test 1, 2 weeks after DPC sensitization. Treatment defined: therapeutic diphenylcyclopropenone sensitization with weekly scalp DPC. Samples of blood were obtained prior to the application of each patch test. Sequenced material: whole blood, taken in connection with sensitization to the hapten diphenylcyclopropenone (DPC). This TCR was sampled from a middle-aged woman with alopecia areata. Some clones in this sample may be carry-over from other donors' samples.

The CDR3 is CASSRDSEDTQYF. The CDR3 coding sequence is TGTGCCAGCAGTCGGGACTCTGAAGATACGCAGTATTTT. The rearrangement joins TRBV3-1 to TRBJ2-3, with D maybe TRBD2 (6 bases). Germline lookup yields CDR1 LGHDT and CDR2 YNNKEL (reference sequence). The CDR3 loop spans 13 amino acids. V lost 6 bases, J lost 5 bases, and 12 bases lay in between.